This T cell receptor (beta chain) was documented in a study of Ad26.COV2.S vaccination and SARS-CoV-2 variants listed by TCRdb under 2021. Some background on the complete study: TCRbeta repertoire sequencing was used to assess the specificity and breadth of SARS-CoV-2-reactive T cell receptors after Ad26.COV2.S vaccination. The TCR-sequenced set comprised around 30 samples: 19 Ad26.COV2.S vaccine recipients, 5 placebo recipients and 8 SARS-CoV-2 convalescent individuals. The study at large found these results: According to the authors, total T cell responses may have been underestimated by the TCR breadth and depth analyses. Vaccine and placebo recipients had comparable non-spike TCR breadth, which fits with the vaccine containing only spike. After vaccination, spike-specific CD8+ and CD4+ T cell responses were reported to show substantial breadth. Ad26.COV2.S recipients had higher spike-specific TCR breadth than placebo recipients (P = 0.0014).

About this clone: This receptor's antigen is unknown. Base qualities are missing; no much larger clone stands one base away.

TCRbeta CDR3 regions were sequenced with the immunoSEQ Assay. After extraction, genomic DNA underwent amplification by bias-controlled multiplex PCR, followed by high-throughput sequencing. Turning to the authors' computational methods: To quantify the absolute abundance of every unique TCRbeta CDR3 region, sequences were collapsed and filtered. T cell fraction was estimated by normalizing TCRbeta template counts to usable DNA, with usable DNA measured through amplification of reference genes found in all nucleated cells. Repertoire TCRs were annotated as SARS-CoV-2-specific by exact matching of V gene, CDR3 amino acid sequence and J gene to a known reactive TCR set. The reference SARS-CoV-2 TCR set came from MIRA and was filtered for enrichment in COVID-19-positive ImmuneCODE repertoires, removing public or cross-reactive TCRs. Drawing on the MIRA antigens, annotated TCRs were analysed further at the level of specific ORF or position within ORF. Breadth was defined as the number of annotated unique rearrangements divided by the total number of unique productive rearrangements, and depth was defined as the summed frequency of the annotated unique rearrangements. TCR breadth was compared between groups using two-sided Wilcoxon rank-sum tests. TCRdb took this table from immuneACCESS and kept in-frame rearrangements with V and J called. Such tables lack part of the clones; where checked against another copy, unresolved V genes explain under half of the gap, and the rest is unexplained. V, J and clone size are those of that table, while D and trimming were read from the DNA. The sample yields around 86,000 clones; more than 70% were counted once. 16% of the sample belongs to the ten largest clones.

This sample's time point label indicates: individuals recovered from natural SARS-CoV-2 infection. Taken from the germline V gene, the CDR1 and CDR2 loops are SGHTA and FQGNSA. The CDR3 starts with the cysteine, ends with the phenylalanine, and has 14 residues. Only the CDR3 region is kept as DNA, spanning 42 bases read in frame from base 1. Unmatched junction bases come to 2, with V trimmed by 3 bases and J by 3 bases. The rearranged segments are TRBV7-2 and TRBJ1-5; TRBD1 aligns with 7 central bases. The TCR was taken from a human donor who had recovered from COVID-19. The source material was peripheral blood, sampled after recovery from COVID-19. The CDR3 corresponds to CASSLGQINQPQHF. The nucleotide sequence is TGTGCCAGCAGCTTGGGACAGATCAATCAGCCCCAGCATTTT.